Presented here are 17 T cell receptor beta chains from one specimen sequenced in a study of blood T cell repertoires in COVID-19. Produced via immunoSEQ multiplex PCR; TCRdb's table is partial and in-frame only. The sample lists about 270,000 clones; about 89% were seen once. The sequenced sample consisted of peripheral blood. The source is a woman aged 45-65 years with acute or convalescent COVID-19.

The chain employs TRBV4-3 and TRBJ1-5; unclear D gene. This CDR3 is 15 amino acids long. V shed 0 bases and J shed 2 bases, with 8 bases lying between them. CDR1 and CDR2 from the germline V gene are LGHNA and YSLEER. The CDR3 region is CASSQDNLGNQPQHF. In nucleotides, the CDR3 is TGCGCCAGCAGCCAAGATAATCTAGGCAATCAGCCCCAGCATTTT.

This chain links TRBV5-1 with TRBJ2-1; 9 bases match TRBD2. The germline V gene has CDR1 SGHRS and CDR2 YFSETQ. V lost 4 bases, J lost 7 bases, and 9 bases stayed unmatched. The CDR3 sequence is 15 residues long. The CDR3 DNA reads TGCGCCAGCAGCCCCGGGGTAGCGGGAGTAAATGAGCAGTTCTTC. It encodes CASSPGVAGVNEQFF.

The chain combines TRBV18 with TRBJ2-6; 11 bases are a match to TRBD1. This CDR3 is 17 amino acids long. V shed 2 bases and J 3 bases; nucleotides not matched to a gene: 3. Germline V gene data show CDR1 as KGHSH and CDR2 as LQKENI. CDR3: CASSPWTGGIGANVLTF. The CDR3 region has the DNA TGTGCCAGCTCACCATGGACAGGGGGCATTGGGGCCAACGTCCTGACTTTC. The variable domain in full, with the rest retrieved from reference TRBV18 and TRBJ2-6, is NAGVMQNPRHLVRRRGQEARLRCSPMKGHSHVYWYRQLPEEGLKFMVYLQKENIIDESGMPKERFSAEFPKEGPSILRIQQVVRGDSAAYFCASSPWTGGIGANVLTFGAGSRLTVL.

The chain uses TRBV19 and TRBJ2-7; TRBD2 matches at 12 bases. Germline V gene sequence: CDR1 LNHDA, CDR2 SQIVND (reference sequence). The CDR3 is 15 residues long. Trimming cost V 4 bases and J 6 bases; bases outside gene matches: 7. The CDR3 spells CASSTSSGRASEQYF. CDR3 DNA sequence: TGTGCCAGTAGTACTTCTAGCGGGAGGGCGTCCGAGCAGTACTTC.

The genes are TRBV5-1 and TRBJ2-5, with D maybe TRBD2 (6 bases). Germline CDR1 and CDR2: SGHRS and YFSETQ. V lost 1 base, J lost 4 bases, and 14 bases lay in between. This CDR3 has 15 residues. In nucleotides, the CDR3 is TGCGCCAGCAGCTTGATAGGAGGGCCGGGAGAGACCCAGTACTTC. This encodes CASSLIGGPGETQYF.

This clone was counted a single time. The chain employs TRBV3-1 (or the pseudogene TRBV3-2) and TRBJ2-3; tentatively, D is TRBD2 (7 bases). V was clipped by 1 base and J by 3 bases, with 17 bases between them. Germline V gene data show CDR1 as LGHDT and CDR2 as YNNKEL (reference sequence). The CDR3 extends over 17 amino acids. The CDR3, as DNA: TGTGCCAGCAGCCAAGGCCAGGGGAGGGGGGTGACAGATACGCAGTATTTT. It encodes CASSQGQGRGVTDTQYF.

The chain couples TRBV10-3 to TRBJ2-7; 7 bases match TRBD1. Germline V gene sequence: CDR1 ENHRY, CDR2 SYGVKD. This CDR3 has 14 residues. The ends lost 8 bases at V and 0 bases at J; junction bases unmatched: 7. The CDR3 spells CAIQTGVSSYEQYF. CDR3 DNA: TGTGCCATCCAAACAGGGGTGAGCTCCTACGAGCAGTACTTC.

The chain couples TRBV9 to TRBJ2-3, with D maybe TRBD1 (6 bases). This CDR3 contains 15 residues. Between the trimmed V and J ends, which lost 0 bases and 4 bases, there was a span of 12 bases. The germline gives CDR1 SGDLS, CDR2 YYNGEE. The CDR3: CASSVVGAESDTQYF. The DNA of the CDR3 is TGTGCCAGCAGCGTAGTGGGGGCTGAGTCAGATACGCAGTATTTT.

V gene TRBV29-1 combines with J gene TRBJ1-4; the D gene is possibly TRBD1 (5 bases). CDR3 length equals 14 residues. In germline, CDR1 is SQVTM, CDR2 ANQGSEA. The V end lost 3 bases, the J end lost 7 bases, and 15 bases lay between the germline ends. CDR3 sequence: CSVEGAGRGEKLFF. CDR3 nucleotides: TGCAGCGTTGAGGGTGCGGGGAGGGGTGAAAAACTGTTTTTT.

This clone occurred a few times. The V and J genes are TRBV5-4 and TRBJ1-2, with D possibly matching TRBD1 (5 bases). Deletions cut 0 bases from V and 3 bases from J, with 9 bases between. This CDR3 comprises 14 residues. In germline, CDR1 is SGHNT, CDR2 YYREEE (reference sequence). CDR3 sequence (DNA): TGTGCCAGCAGCTTGGTGGGAGGGGACTATGGCTACACCTTC. Translated: CASSLVGGDYGYTF.

The chain uses TRBV7-2 and TRBJ1-5; 7 bases fit TRBD1. Germline V gene data show CDR1 as SGHTA and CDR2 as FQGNSA. CDR3 length: 15 residues. V lost 5 bases and J lost 2; bases outside the gene matches: 6. The CDR3 loop reads CASSTTTGGNQPQHF. CDR3 DNA: TGTGCCAGCAGCACAACCACAGGGGGCAATCAGCCCCAGCATTTT. Full variable domain (remainder filled in from reference TRBV7-2 and TRBJ1-5): GAGVSQSPSNKVTEKGKDVELRCDPISGHTALYWYRQSLGQGLEFLIYFQGNSAPDKSGLPSDRFSAERTGGSVSTLTIQRTQQEDSAVYLCASSTTTGGNQPQHFGDGTRLSIL.

This chain joins TRBV11-2 and TRBJ2-2, with D possibly being TRBD2 (6 bases). With 5 bases removed from V and 2 bases from J, the gap between germline ends came to 9 bases. The CDR3 has 14 amino acids. Per germline, CDR1 SGHAT and CDR2 FQNNGV. The CDR3 region is CASSPGVNTGELFF. The CDR3 DNA is TGTGCCAGCAGCCCGGGAGTCAACACCGGGGAGCTGTTTTTT.

This chain joins TRBV7-3 and TRBJ1-2; no firm D call. The V end lost 2 bases, the J end lost 4 bases, and 8 bases lay between the germline ends. The CDR3 extends over 13 amino acids. Per germline, CDR1 SGHTA and CDR2 FQGTGA. Here the CDR3 DNA reads TGTGCCAGCAGCTTAGGGCCGTCCTATGGCTACACCTTC. It yields the protein CASSLGPSYGYTF.

The rearrangement links TRBV5-1 to TRBJ2-1, with no clear D. Trimming stripped 0 bases from V and 8 bases from J, with 12 bases between. CDR1 SGHRS and CDR2 YFSETQ come from the germline V gene. The CDR3 runs 14 residues. The CDR3 DNA is TGCGCCAGCAGCTTGGTTGAACAGTACCATGAGCAGTTCTTC. As protein: CASSLVEQYHEQFF.

The chain has TRBV28 and TRBJ2-1, with TRBD2 matching over 14 bases. Germline V CDR1 and CDR2: MDHEN, SYDVKM. The CDR3 has 18 amino acids. J was trimmed by 8 bases and V by 5 bases; bases with no gene match: 14. In nucleotides, the CDR3 is TGTGCCAGCAGTCCGGGACTAGCGGGAGAATTGGGCTGGGATGAGCAGTTCTTC. It encodes CASSPGLAGELGWDEQFF.

V and J are TRBV27 and TRBJ2-3; weak D call: TRBD1 (6 bases). V was pared by 2 bases and J by 2 bases, with 23 bases between. Germline CDR1 and CDR2: MNHEY and SMNVEV (reference sequence). The CDR3 consists of 19 residues. CDR3 sequence reads: CASSLTDPGDPLPTDTQYF. The DNA for the CDR3 is TGTGCCAGCAGTTTAACCGACCCAGGGGATCCCCTCCCCACAGATACGCAGTATTTT.

The V call is TRBV28, the J call TRBJ1-5; 8 nucleotides line up with TRBD1. Trimming removed 7 bases from V and 4 bases from J; junction bases left unmatched: 6. There are 14 residues in the CDR3. Germline loops: CDR1 MDHEN, CDR2 SYDVKM. CDR3 DNA: TGTGCCAGCACCCAAAGGACAGGGAATCAGCCCCAGCATTTT. Its translation: CASTQRTGNQPQHF.